This T cell receptor (beta chain) was sequenced in a study of T cell repertoires in cytomegalovirus infection. Overall study context: Alongside well-studied HLA-B-restricted CMV epitopes, recently identified HLA-C-restricted CMV epitopes were also used. Signatures in public TCR beta sequences pointed to both CMV infection and matching HLA type. Broader study findings: What dominated the ex vivo response were HLA-C-restricted CMV-specific TCR beta clonotypes. Cumulated frequencies of public TCR beta families served to identify carriers of CMV plus the relevant HLA.

This clonotype has just a few counts. Antigen: not known. V lost 0 bases, J lost 4 bases, and 6 bases lay in between. CDR3 length: 13 residues. CDR1 is MNHEY and CDR2 is SVGEGT in the germline V gene. TCRdb independently ran MiXCR on the reads; one entry per CDR3 protein. The sample lists roughly 69,000 distinct CDR3 sequences; 25% to 30% were seen once. This chain links TRBV6-2 or TRBV6-3 with TRBJ1-1; D is possibly TRBD1 (5 bases). This clonotype was obtained from a human donor in good health (CMV status not recorded). Some clones in this sample may be carry-over from other donors' samples. Specimen: CD8+ T cells from cultured PBMCs, collected from culture after CMV antigen stimulation. The chain's CDR3 is CASSYSGPTEAFF. The CDR3 DNA sequence: TGTGCCAGCAGTTACTCGGGGCCCACTGAAGCTTTCTTT.